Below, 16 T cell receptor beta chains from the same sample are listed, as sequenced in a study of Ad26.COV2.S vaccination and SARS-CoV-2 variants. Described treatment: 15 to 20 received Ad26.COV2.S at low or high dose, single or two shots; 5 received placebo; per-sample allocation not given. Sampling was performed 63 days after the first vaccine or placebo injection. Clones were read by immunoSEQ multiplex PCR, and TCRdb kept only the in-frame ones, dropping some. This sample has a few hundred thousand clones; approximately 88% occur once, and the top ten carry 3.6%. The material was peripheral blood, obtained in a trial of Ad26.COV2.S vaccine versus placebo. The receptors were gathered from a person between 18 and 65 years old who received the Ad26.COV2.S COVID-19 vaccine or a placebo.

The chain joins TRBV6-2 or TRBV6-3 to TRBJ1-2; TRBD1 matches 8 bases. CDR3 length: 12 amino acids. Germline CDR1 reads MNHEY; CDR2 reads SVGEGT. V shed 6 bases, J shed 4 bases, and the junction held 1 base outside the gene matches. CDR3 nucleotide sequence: TGTGCCAGCAGCGGACAGGGCTATGGCTACACCTTC. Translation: CASSGQGYGYTF.

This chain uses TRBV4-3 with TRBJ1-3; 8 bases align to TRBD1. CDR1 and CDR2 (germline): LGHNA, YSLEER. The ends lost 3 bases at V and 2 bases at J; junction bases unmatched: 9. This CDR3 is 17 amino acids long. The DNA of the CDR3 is TGCGCCAGCAGCCATGTCGGGGGGGGACAGGCTGGAAACACCATATATTTT. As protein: CASSHVGGGQAGNTIYF.

CDR3 DNA: TGTGCCTGGAGTGTACTGGCCGGGGGGGATCAGCCCCAGCATTTT. Amino acid sequence: CAWSVLAGGDQPQHF. The chain couples TRBV30 to TRBJ1-5, with TRBD1 as a possible D gene (5 bases). Per the germline V gene, CDR1 is GTSNPN and CDR2 is SVGIG (reference sequence). The CDR3 totals 15 residues. V shed 0 bases and J shed 5 bases, with 14 bases lying between them. Full variable domain (outside the CDR3, taken from reference TRBV30 and TRBJ1-5): SQTIHQWPATLVQPVGSPLSLECTVEGTSNPNLYWYRQAAGRGLQLLFYSVGIGQISSEVPQNLSASRPQDRQFILSSKKLLLSDSGFYLCAWSVLAGGDQPQHFGDGTRLSIL.

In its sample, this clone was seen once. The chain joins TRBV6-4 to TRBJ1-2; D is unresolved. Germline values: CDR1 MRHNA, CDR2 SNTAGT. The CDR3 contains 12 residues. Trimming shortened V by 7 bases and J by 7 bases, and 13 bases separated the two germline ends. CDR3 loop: CASNDGGSGYTF. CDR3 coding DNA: TGTGCCAGCAACGATGGCGGGAGTGGCTACACCTTC.

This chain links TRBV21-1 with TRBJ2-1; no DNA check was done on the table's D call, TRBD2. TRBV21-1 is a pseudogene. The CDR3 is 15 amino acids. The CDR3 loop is CASRGGALNYNEQFF. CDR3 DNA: TGTGCCAGCAGGGGCGGGGCCCTAAACTACAATGAGCAGTTCTTC.

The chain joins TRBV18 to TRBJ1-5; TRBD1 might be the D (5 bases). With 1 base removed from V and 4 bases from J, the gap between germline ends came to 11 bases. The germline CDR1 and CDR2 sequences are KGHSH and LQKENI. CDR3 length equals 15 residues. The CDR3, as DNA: TGTGCCAGCTCACCACGGCAGGGAGAAAATCAGCCCCAGCATTTT. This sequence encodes CASSPRQGENQPQHF.

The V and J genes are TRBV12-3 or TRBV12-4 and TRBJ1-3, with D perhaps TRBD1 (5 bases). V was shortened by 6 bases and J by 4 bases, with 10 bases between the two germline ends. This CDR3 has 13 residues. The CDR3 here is CASSPGLGNTIYF. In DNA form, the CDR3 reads TGTGCCAGCAGCCCAGGGCTGGGAAACACCATATATTTT.

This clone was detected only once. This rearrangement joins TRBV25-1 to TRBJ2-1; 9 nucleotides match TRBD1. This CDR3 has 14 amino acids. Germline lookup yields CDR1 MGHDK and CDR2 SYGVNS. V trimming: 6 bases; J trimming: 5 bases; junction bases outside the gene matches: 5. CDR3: CASSRQGVNNEQFF. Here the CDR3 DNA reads TGTGCCAGCAGCAGACAGGGGGTAAACAATGAGCAGTTCTTC.

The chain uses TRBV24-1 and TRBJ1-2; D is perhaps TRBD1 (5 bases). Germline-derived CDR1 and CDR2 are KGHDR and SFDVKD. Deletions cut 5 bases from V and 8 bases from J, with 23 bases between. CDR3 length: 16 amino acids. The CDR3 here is CATSGTLGGVSMGYTF. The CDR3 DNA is TGTGCCACCAGTGGTACGCTGGGGGGGGTATCTATGGGCTACACCTTC.

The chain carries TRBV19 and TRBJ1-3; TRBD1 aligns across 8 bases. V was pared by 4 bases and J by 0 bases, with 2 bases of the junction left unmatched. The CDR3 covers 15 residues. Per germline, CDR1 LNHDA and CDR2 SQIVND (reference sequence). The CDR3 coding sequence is TGTGCCAGTAGTAAACAGGGGGACTCTGGAAACACCATATATTTT. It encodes CASSKQGDSGNTIYF.

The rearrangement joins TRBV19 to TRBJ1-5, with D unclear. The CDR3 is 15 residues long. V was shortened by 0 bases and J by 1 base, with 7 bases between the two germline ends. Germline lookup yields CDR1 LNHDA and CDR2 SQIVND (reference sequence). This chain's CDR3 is CASSIDFWSNQPQHF. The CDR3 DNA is TGTGCCAGTAGTATAGATTTTTGGAGCAATCAGCCCCAGCATTTT.

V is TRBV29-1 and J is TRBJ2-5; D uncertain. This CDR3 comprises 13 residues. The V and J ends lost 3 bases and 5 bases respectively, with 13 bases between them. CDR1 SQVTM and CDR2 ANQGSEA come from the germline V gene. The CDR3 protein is CSVDSTLVETQYF. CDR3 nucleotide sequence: TGCAGCGTTGACAGTACGCTTGTGGAGACCCAGTACTTC. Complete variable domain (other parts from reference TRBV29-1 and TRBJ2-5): SAVISQKPSRDICQRGTSLTIQCQVDSQVTMMFWYRQQPGQSLTLIATANQGSEATYESGFVIDKFPISRPNLTFSTLTVSNMSPEDSSIYLCSVDSTLVETQYFGPGTRLLVL.

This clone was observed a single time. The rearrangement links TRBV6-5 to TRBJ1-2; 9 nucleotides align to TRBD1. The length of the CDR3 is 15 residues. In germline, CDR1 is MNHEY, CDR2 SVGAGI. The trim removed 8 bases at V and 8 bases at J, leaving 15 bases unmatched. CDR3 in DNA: TGTGCCAGCGGGGATACGGGACAGGGCCCGGGGGGCTACACCTTC. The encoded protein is CASGDTGQGPGGYTF.

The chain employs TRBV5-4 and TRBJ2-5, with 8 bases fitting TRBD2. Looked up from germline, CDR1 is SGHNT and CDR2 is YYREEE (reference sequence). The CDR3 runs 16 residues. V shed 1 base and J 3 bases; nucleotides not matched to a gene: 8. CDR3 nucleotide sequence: TGTGCCAGCAGCTTGCAGCTAGCGGGTATTAAAGAGACCCAGTACTTC. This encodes CASSLQLAGIKETQYF.

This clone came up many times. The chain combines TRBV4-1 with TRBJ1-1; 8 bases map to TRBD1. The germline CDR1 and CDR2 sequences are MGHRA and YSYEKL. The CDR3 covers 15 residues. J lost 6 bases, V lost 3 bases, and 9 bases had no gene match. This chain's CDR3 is CASSHPDRVSAEAFF. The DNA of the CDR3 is TGCGCCAGCAGCCACCCGGACAGGGTATCCGCTGAAGCTTTCTTT.

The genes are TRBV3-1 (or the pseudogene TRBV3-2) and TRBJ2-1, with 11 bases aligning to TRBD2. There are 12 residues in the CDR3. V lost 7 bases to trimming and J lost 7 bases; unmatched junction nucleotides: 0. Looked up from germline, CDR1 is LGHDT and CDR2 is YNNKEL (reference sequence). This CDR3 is CASTSGGNEQFF. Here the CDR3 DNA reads TGTGCCAGCACTAGCGGGGGGAATGAGCAGTTCTTC.